This entry lists 19 T cell receptor beta chains sequenced from one sample in a study of shared clonotypes between healthy human individuals. Generated by immunoSEQ multiplex PCR, the TCRdb table keeps only in-frame clones and is missing some. The repertoire consists of approximately 460,000 clones, with 60% to 80% occurring once and the leading ten covering around 12%. The sequencing sample was made of PBMCs. These receptors were taken from a woman aged 40 to 50 in good health. Some clones in this sample may be carry-over from other donors' samples.

The chain links TRBV6-4 to TRBJ1-2, with D possibly matching TRBD1 (6 bases). The CDR3 is 14 residues long. Germline assignment: CDR1 MRHNA and CDR2 SNTAGT. Trimming stripped 3 bases from V and 4 bases from J, with 12 bases between. This chain's CDR3 is CASSEGGRGYGYTF. The CDR3, as DNA: TGTGCCAGCAGTGAAGGGGGGCGCGGCTATGGCTACACCTTC.

To note about this clone: At the DNA level, this CDR3 is encoded by other sequences in the same sample as well. The chain uses TRBV9 and TRBJ1-3, with 7 bases matching TRBD1. With V trimmed by 2 bases and J by 4 bases, 6 bases remained unmatched. CDR3 size: 15 residues. Germline loops: CDR1 SGDLS, CDR2 YYNGEE. CDR3 amino acids: CASSVEGARGNTIYF. The CDR3 coding sequence is TGTGCCAGCAGCGTTGAGGGGGCGCGGGGAAACACCATATATTTT.

This clone was detected only a few times. The J gene is TRBJ1-4, the V gene TRBV28; D gene unclear. The CDR3 extends over 11 amino acids. Germline CDR1 MDHEN, CDR2 SYDVKM. V was shortened by 4 bases and J by 10 bases, with 7 bases between the two germline ends. In DNA, the CDR3 is TGTGCCAGCAGTTCCCTGGGAAAACTGTTTTTT. This sequence encodes CASSSLGKLFF.

The chain links TRBV5-4 to TRBJ2-5; D may be TRBD1 (6 bases). Germline V gene sequence: CDR1 SGHNT, CDR2 YYREEE (reference sequence). Trimming removed 0 bases from V and 2 bases from J, with 14 bases in between. CDR3 size: 16 residues. CDR3 bases: TGTGCCAGCAGCTTGGGCAGGGGTCAACTACAAGAGACCCAGTACTTC. Translation: CASSLGRGQLQETQYF.

This chain uses TRBV11-3 with TRBJ2-5; the match to TRBD1 covers 10 bases. Germline-derived CDR1 and CDR2 are SGHNT and YENEEA. J gave up 5 bases and V 5 bases, and 5 bases lay outside the gene matches. The CDR3 length is 14 residues. CDR3: CASSRGQGGETQYF. The CDR3 DNA reads as TGTGCCAGCAGCCGCGGACAGGGGGGGGAGACCCAGTACTTC.

This rearrangement joins TRBV5-1 to TRBJ2-7; 9 positions match TRBD2. V lost 3 bases and J lost 2; bases outside the gene matches: 6. CDR1 SGHRS and CDR2 YFSETQ come from the germline V gene. This CDR3 region has 15 residues. The CDR3 loop is CASSSAGGPTYEQYF. The CDR3 DNA reads as TGCGCCAGCAGCTCAGCGGGAGGTCCAACCTACGAGCAGTACTTC. Full variable domain (outside the CDR3, taken from reference TRBV5-1 and TRBJ2-7): KAGVTQTPRYLIKTRGQQVTLSCSPISGHRSVSWYQQTPGQGLQFLFEYFSETQRNKGNFPGRFSGRQFSNSRSEMNVSTLELGDSALYLCASSSAGGPTYEQYFGPGTRLTVT.

This clone occurred a few times. Given a far larger clone just one base away, this is likely a sequencing read error. Other DNA sequences from this sample encode an identical CDR3 as well. The chain is built from TRBV6-6 and TRBJ2-6; unclear D gene. Trimming pared 2 bases from V and 4 bases from J, leaving 9 bases between. The length of the CDR3 is 15 residues. Germline lookup yields CDR1 MNHNY and CDR2 SVGAGI (reference sequence). CDR3 amino acids: CASSYTSAGANVLTF. As DNA, the CDR3 is TGTGCCAGCAGTTACACGAGTGCCGGGGCCAACGTCCTGACTTTC.

The J gene is TRBJ1-2, the V gene TRBV29-1; a weak D match, TRBD1 (5 bases). Trimming pared 7 bases from V and 1 base from J, leaving 16 bases between. Germline CDR1 reads SQVTM; CDR2 reads ANQGSEA. The CDR3 runs 14 residues. The chain's CDR3 is CSAADISINYGYTF. The DNA of the CDR3 is TGCAGCGCGGCGGACATCTCAATTAACTATGGCTACACCTTC. The full variable domain, in which reference TRBV29-1 and TRBJ1-2 provide the parts outside the CDR3, is SAVISQKPSRDICQRGTSLTIQCQVDSQVTMMFWYRQQPGQSLTLIATANQGSEATYESGFVIDKFPISRPNLTFSTLTVSNMSPEDSSIYLCSAADISINYGYTFGSGTRLTVV.

This chain uses TRBV5-1 with TRBJ2-7, with 13 bases identical to TRBD2. V gave up 5 bases and J gave up 6 bases; unmatched junction bases: 5. From germline, CDR1 is SGHRS and CDR2 YFSETQ. This CDR3 is 14 amino acids long. CDR3 in DNA: TGCGCCAGCAGATCTAGGACTAGCGGGGGCGAGCAGTACTTC. Its translation is CASRSRTSGGEQYF.

This clone was seen more than once but under ten times. V gene TRBV18 combines with J gene TRBJ2-5, with TRBD2 identical over 7 bases. Trimming cost V 2 bases and J 5 bases; bases outside gene matches: 5. Germline CDR1 reads KGHSH; CDR2 reads LQKENI. The CDR3 runs to 14 residues. In nucleotides, the CDR3 is TGTGCCAGCTCACCAGCGGGAGCGTGGGAGACCCAGTACTTC. Its protein is CASSPAGAWETQYF.

V is TRBV4-2 and J is TRBJ2-5; 11 bases are a match to TRBD1. The CDR3 extends over 16 amino acids. V trimming: 3 bases; J trimming: 4 bases; junction bases outside the gene matches: 7. Germline CDR1 LGHNA, CDR2 YNFKEQ. CDR3 protein: CASSQIPGQGGETQYF. The CDR3 coding sequence is TGTGCCAGCAGCCAGATACCGGGACAGGGGGGAGAGACCCAGTACTTC.

This clone was counted between two and nine times. The chain combines TRBV7-2 with TRBJ2-6; TRBD1 aligns across 7 bases. With V trimmed by 4 bases and J by 3 bases, 6 bases remained unmatched. The CDR3 length is 16 residues. The V gene's germline CDR1 is SGHTA and CDR2 FQGNSA. CDR3 protein: CASSSQTGFGANVLTF. CDR3 coding DNA: TGTGCCAGCAGCTCACAGACAGGGTTTGGGGCCAACGTCCTGACTTTC.

This clone was counted a few times. A much larger clone sits a single nucleotide away, making a read error possible. The same CDR3 arises from other DNA sequences in this sample as well. The J gene is TRBJ2-7, the V gene TRBV4-3; TRBD2 matches 12 bases. This CDR3 has 16 residues. The germline CDR1 and CDR2 sequences are LGHNA and YSLEER. For the CDR3, the DNA is TGCGCCAGCAGCCAAGATCCCCTAGCGGGAGGGTACGAGCAGTACTTT. This translates into CASSQDPLAGGYEQYF.

The chain has TRBV29-1 and TRBJ2-2; D possibly uses TRBD1 or TRBD2 (5 bases each). CDR3 length: 15 amino acids. The ends were cut back, 0 bases at V and 7 bases at J, with 15 bases in the middle. The V gene's germline CDR1 is SQVTM and CDR2 ANQGSEA. CDR3 residues: CSVEDTGQLDGELFF. Written as DNA, the CDR3 is TGCAGCGTTGAAGATACGGGGCAATTGGACGGGGAGCTGTTTTTT.

This sequence joins TRBV18 and TRBJ1-1; a weak D match, TRBD1 (5 bases). CDR3 length equals 13 residues. Trimming left V 6 bases short and J 1 base short, with 9 bases between. Looked up from germline, CDR1 is KGHSH and CDR2 is LQKENI. The CDR3 coding sequence is TGTGCCAGCTCGCAGGGCCCGAACACTGAAGCTTTCTTT. Translation: CASSQGPNTEAFF.

For this clone: Other nucleotide sequences in the sample specify the same CDR3. The rearrangement uses TRBV19 and TRBJ1-1, with 8 bases fitting TRBD1. The V gene end was trimmed by 5 bases and the J gene end by 5 bases; junction bases not matched to a gene: 4. From germline, CDR1 is LNHDA and CDR2 SQIVND (reference sequence). The CDR3 extends over 13 amino acids. CDR3 in DNA: TGTGCCAGTAGTCAGGGGGCGCGAACTGAAGCTTTCTTT. It is translated as CASSQGARTEAFF. The complete variable domain, with remaining parts taken from reference TRBV19 and TRBJ1-1, reads DGGITQSPKYLFRKEGQNVTLSCEQNLNHDAMYWYRQDPGQGLRLIYYSQIVNDFQKGDIAEGYSVSREKKESFPLTVTSAQKNPTAFYLCASSQGARTEAFFGQGTRLTVV.

CDR3 region: CASSPYTSGAYNEQFF. Written as DNA, the CDR3 is TGTGCCAGCAGTCCGTATACTAGCGGGGCCTACAATGAGCAGTTCTTC. The chain couples TRBV27 to TRBJ2-1; 10 bases map to TRBD2. The V segment lost 5 bases and the J segment 2 bases; nucleotides outside the gene matches: 6. Looked up from germline, CDR1 is MNHEY and CDR2 is SMNVEV (reference sequence). This CDR3 region has 16 residues.

CDR3 protein: CAWSPFLDNYGYTF. As DNA, the CDR3 is TGTGCCTGGAGTCCATTCCTAGATAACTATGGCTACACCTTC. The rearrangement joins TRBV30 to TRBJ1-2; no clear D gene. This CDR3 has 14 residues. Germline CDR1 GTSNPN, CDR2 SVGIG (reference sequence). V shed 2 bases and J shed 1 base, with 11 bases lying between them.

Only one count was recorded for this clone. CDR3 DNA sequence: TGTGCCACCAAGACGGGACGGGGGGAAGATACGCAGTATTTT. Encoded protein: CATKTGRGEDTQYF. J is TRBJ2-3 and V is TRBV10-3; 7 bases agree with TRBD2. Germline V gene sequence: CDR1 ENHRY, CDR2 SYGVKD. This CDR3 comprises 14 residues. The V segment lost 10 bases and the J segment 5 bases; nucleotides outside the gene matches: 12.